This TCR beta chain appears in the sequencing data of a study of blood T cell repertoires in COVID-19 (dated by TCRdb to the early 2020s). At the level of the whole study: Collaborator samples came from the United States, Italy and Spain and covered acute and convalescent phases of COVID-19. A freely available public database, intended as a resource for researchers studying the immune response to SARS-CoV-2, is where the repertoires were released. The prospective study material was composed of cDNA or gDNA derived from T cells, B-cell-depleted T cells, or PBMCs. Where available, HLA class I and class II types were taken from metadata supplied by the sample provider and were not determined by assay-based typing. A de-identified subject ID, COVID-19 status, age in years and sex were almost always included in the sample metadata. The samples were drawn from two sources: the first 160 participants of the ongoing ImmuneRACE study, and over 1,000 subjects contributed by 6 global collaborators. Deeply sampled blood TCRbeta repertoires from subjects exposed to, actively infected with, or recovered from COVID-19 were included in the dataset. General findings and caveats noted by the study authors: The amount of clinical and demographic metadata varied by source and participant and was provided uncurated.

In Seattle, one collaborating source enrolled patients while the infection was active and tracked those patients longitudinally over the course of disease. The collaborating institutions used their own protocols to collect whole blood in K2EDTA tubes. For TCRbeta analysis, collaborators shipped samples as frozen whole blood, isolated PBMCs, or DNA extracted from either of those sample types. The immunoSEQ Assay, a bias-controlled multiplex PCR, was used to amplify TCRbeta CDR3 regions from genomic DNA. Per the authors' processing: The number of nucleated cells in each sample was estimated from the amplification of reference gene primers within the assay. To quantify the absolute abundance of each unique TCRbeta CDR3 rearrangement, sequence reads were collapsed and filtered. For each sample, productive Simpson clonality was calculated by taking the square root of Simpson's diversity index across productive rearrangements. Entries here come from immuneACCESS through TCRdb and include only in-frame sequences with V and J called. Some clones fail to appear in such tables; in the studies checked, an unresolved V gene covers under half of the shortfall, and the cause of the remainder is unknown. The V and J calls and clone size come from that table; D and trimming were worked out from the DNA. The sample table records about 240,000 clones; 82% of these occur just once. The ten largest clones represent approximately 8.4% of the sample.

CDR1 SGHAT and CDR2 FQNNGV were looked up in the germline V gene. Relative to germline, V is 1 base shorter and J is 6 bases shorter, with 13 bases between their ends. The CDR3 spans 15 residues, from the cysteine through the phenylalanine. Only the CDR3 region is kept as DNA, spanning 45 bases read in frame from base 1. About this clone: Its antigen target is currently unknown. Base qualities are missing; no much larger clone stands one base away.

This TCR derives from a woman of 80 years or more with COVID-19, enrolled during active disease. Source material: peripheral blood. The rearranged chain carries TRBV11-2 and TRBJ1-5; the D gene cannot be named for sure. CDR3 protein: CASSLGSRPGQPQHF. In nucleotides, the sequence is TGTGCCAGCAGCTTAGGGAGTCGGCCCGGTCAGCCCCAGCATTTT.